The clone carrying this T cell receptor (beta chain) has a count of ten or more. Its antigen remains unidentified. This entry comes from a study of tumor and adjacent non-tumor tissue in lung cancer. Study at large: The patients, 10 or so men and 5 women, were about 31 to 80 with stage I to III disease. Samples averaged approximately 3.9 million productive TCRbeta reads each. Study-level points and caveats: In normal lung, the top 100 clones were significantly more dominant than in tumor.

RNA was extracted from bulk tissue without any cell sorting. Three rounds of nested PCR, following a modified ARM-PCR protocol, produced the TCRbeta library. Via MiXCR, TCRdb re-called the multiplex PCR reads, giving one row per CDR3 protein. The table shows more than 85,000 distinct CDR3 sequences, with more than 60% occurring only once. Germline CDR1 and CDR2: SQVTM and ANQGSEA. V lost 5 bases to trimming and J lost 2 bases; unmatched junction nucleotides: 3. This CDR3 is 12 amino acids long. The source of this sequence is an older man with non-small cell lung cancer. The material sequenced was lung tumor tissue. The V and J genes are TRBV29-1 and TRBJ2-7, with TRBD1 identical over 7 bases. CDR3 residues: CSVSRGTYEQYF. The CDR3 DNA reads TGCAGCGTTTCCAGGGGGACCTACGAGCAGTACTTC.